The rows below give T cell receptor beta chains drawn from one sample of a study of patients and donors after allogeneic stem cell transplantation. One entry per CDR3 protein results from TCRdb running MiXCR on the RT-PCR reads. The sample lists roughly 230,000 distinct CDR3 sequences, 11% to 15% occurring once. Specimen: blood, either unsorted or a sorted T cell fraction (not recorded which). All receptors come from a human donor who was either an allogeneic HSCT recipient or a stem cell or donor lymphocyte infusion donor (not recorded which). It is not recorded whose cells these are; they may come from a transplant donor. Both conserved end residues are part of each CDR3. A D gene is named only where the DNA matches it firmly. Size is omitted from some rows. Given values are once, few, many or a class for expanded clones.

d_call clone_size j_call v_call cdr3_aa cdr3_nt
TRBD1 few TRBJ2-7 TRBV15 CATSREQGLHEQYF TGTGCCACCAGCAGAGAACAGGGGCTCCACGAGCAGTACTTC
- - TRBJ1-4 TRBV3-1 CASSPQAGNEKLFF TGTGCCAGCAGCCCCCAAGCGGGGAATGAAAAACTGTTTTTT
- - TRBJ2-7 TRBV28 CASSTGQPYEQYF TGTGCCAGCTCGACGGGTCAGCCTTACGAGCAGTACTTC
- many TRBJ1-1 TRBV30 CAWSSWGGLNTEAFF TGTGCCTGGAGCTCCTGGGGAGGTCTGAACACTGAAGCTTTCTTT
- few TRBJ2-5 TRBV15 CATSRVEGANQETQYF TGTGCCACCAGCAGAGTGGAAGGGGCTAACCAAGAGACCCAGTACTTC
TRBD2 many TRBJ2-7 TRBV7-3 CASSRYSGSYEQYF TGTGCCAGCAGCAGATATAGCGGGTCCTACGAGCAGTACTTC
- - TRBJ1-1 TRBV30 CAWSVWGSANTEAFF TGTGCCTGGAGTGTATGGGGCTCAGCGAACACTGAAGCTTTCTTT
- - TRBJ2-7 TRBV4-2 CASSQDFSGRSYEQYF TGTGCCAGCAGCCAAGATTTCAGCGGGCGGTCCTACGAGCAGTACTTC
- few TRBJ1-1 TRBV20-1 CSARLDWARTEAFF TGCAGTGCCCGACTCGATTGGGCTAGGACTGAAGCTTTCTTT
TRBD1 medium-sized TRBJ2-2 TRBV3-1 CASRRDRAFVGELFF TGTGCCAGCAGGCGGGACAGGGCCTTTGTCGGGGAGCTGTTTTTT
- many TRBJ1-1 TRBV29-1 CSVEDPGWAFF TGCAGCGTTGAGGACCCGGGTTGGGCTTTCTTT
- - TRBJ1-1 TRBV5-4 CASRIGGRTEAFF TGTGCCAGCAGGATCGGTGGACGGACTGAAGCTTTCTTT
TRBD1 few TRBJ2-7 TRBV7-8 CASSLVAGGGEQYF TGTGCCAGCAGCTTAGTTGCAGGGGGCGGCGAGCAGTACTTC
- - TRBJ1-5 TRBV19 CASSISKGPNQPQHF TGTGCCAGTAGTATATCAAAGGGCCCCAATCAGCCCCAGCATTTT
TRBD2 - TRBJ2-7 TRBV5-1 CASSLVLAGTGEQYF TGCGCCAGCAGCTTGGTACTAGCGGGAACGGGCGAGCAGTACTTC
TRBD1 few TRBJ2-5 TRBV9 CASSAQSTGGSETQYF TGTGCCAGCAGCGCCCAGTCAACAGGGGGCAGTGAGACCCAGTACTTC
- few TRBJ1-1 TRBV13 CASSSIVYGAEAEAFF TGTGCCAGCAGCTCCATAGTTTATGGGGCGGAGGCTGAAGCTTTCTTT
TRBD1 many TRBJ2-3 TRBV5-6 CASSPPGQGRADTQYF TGTGCCAGCAGCCCACCGGGACAGGGGAGGGCAGATACGCAGTATTTT
TRBD2 - TRBJ2-2 TRBV7-9 CASSLSSSGHTGELFF TGTGCCAGCAGCTTAAGTTCTAGCGGGCACACCGGGGAGCTGTTTTTT
- - TRBJ1-3 TRBV7-6 CASSLARGASGNTIYF TGTGCCAGCAGCTTAGCCCGGGGAGCCTCTGGAAACACCATATATTTT
TRBD1 many TRBJ2-2 TRBV6-5 CASSFGQGATGELFF TGTGCCAGCAGTTTCGGACAGGGGGCCACCGGGGAGCTGTTTTTT
TRBD1 few TRBJ1-2 TRBV6-1 CASRTGGFGGYTF TGTGCCAGCAGGACAGGGGGCTTCGGTGGCTACACCTTC
- - TRBJ1-1 TRBV28 CASTSIGGRTEAFF TGTGCCAGCACCTCAATAGGGGGGCGGACTGAAGCTTTCTTT
- many TRBJ1-1 TRBV12-3/TRBV12-4 CASSIQGGGTEAFF TGTGCCAGCAGTATACAGGGAGGCGGCACTGAAGCTTTCTTT
TRBD2 many TRBJ2-3 TRBV3-1 CASQRGGGGADTQYF TGTGCCAGCCAGCGGGGCGGGGGAGGGGCAGATACGCAGTATTTT
- - TRBJ1-1 TRBV7-9 CASSPSGGKNTEAFF TGTGCCAGCAGCCCTAGCGGGGGCAAGAACACTGAAGCTTTCTTT
TRBD2 few TRBJ2-3 TRBV9 CASSARDYHTDTQYF TGTGCCAGCAGCGCCCGGGACTACCACACAGATACGCAGTATTTT
TRBD2 many TRBJ2-3 TRBV6-5 CASSYSKGRGSTDTQYF TGTGCCAGCAGTTACTCGAAGGGGCGGGGGAGCACAGATACGCAGTATTTT
- many TRBJ2-2 TRBV11-3 CASSHPTAADTGELFF TGTGCCAGCAGCCACCCCACCGCAGCGGACACCGGGGAGCTGTTTTTT